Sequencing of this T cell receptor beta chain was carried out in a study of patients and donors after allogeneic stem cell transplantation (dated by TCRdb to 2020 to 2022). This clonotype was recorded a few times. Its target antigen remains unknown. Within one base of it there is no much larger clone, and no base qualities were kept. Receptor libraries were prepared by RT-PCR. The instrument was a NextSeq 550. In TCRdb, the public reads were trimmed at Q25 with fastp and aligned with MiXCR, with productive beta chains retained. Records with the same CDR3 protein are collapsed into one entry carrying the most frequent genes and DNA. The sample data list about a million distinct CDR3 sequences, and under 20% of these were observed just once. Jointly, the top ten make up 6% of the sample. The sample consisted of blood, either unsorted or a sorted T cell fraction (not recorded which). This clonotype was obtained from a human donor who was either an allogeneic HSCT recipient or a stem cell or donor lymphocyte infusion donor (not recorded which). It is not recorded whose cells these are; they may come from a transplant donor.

The CDR3 protein sequence reads: CASSQGGLSQETQYF. The DNA reads as follows: TGTGCCAGCAGCCAAGGTGGGCTTTCCCAAGAGACCCAGTACTTC. Rearrangement joined TRBV7-8 to TRBJ2-5; the D gene is unclear. CDR1 and CDR2 (SGHVS, FQNEAQ) derive from the germline V gene. The CDR3, cysteine through phenylalanine, is 15 amino acids long. Only the CDR3 DNA stays, 45 bases, in frame from base 1. V and J are truncated by 5 bases and 1 base respectively, leaving an intervening sequence of 14 bases.